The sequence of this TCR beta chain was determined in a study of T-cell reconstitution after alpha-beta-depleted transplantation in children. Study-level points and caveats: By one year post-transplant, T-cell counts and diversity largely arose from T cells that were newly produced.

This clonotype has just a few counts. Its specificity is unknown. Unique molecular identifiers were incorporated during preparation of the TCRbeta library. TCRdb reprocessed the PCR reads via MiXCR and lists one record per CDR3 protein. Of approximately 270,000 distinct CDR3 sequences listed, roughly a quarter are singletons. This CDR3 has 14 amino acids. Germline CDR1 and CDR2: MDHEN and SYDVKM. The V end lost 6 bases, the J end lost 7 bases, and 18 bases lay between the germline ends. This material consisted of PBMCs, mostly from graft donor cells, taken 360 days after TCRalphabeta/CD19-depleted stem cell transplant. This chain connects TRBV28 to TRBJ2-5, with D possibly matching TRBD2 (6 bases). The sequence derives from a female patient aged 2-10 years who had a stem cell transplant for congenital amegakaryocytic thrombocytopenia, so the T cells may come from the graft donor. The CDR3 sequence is CASRRRDSPGTQYF. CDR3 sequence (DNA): TGTGCCAGCAGGCGCCGGGACTCCCCAGGGACCCAGTACTTC.